This T cell receptor beta chain was found in a study of Ad26.COV2.S vaccination and SARS-CoV-2 variants. Repertoires were generated with immunoSEQ multiplex PCR, while TCRdb's copy carries only in-frame clones and drops some. The table has more than 85,000 clones, over 70% seen once. The germline V gene encodes CDR1 SGHNT and CDR2 YYREEE (reference sequence). The ends were cut back, 1 base at V and 4 bases at J, with 12 bases in the middle. The CDR3 spans 14 residues. The chain has TRBV5-4 and TRBJ2-7, with a possible D match to TRBD1 (5 bases). The clonotype was recovered from a human donor who had recovered from COVID-19. Here the sequenced sample was peripheral blood, taken after recovery from COVID-19. CDR3: CASSLQGIEYEQYF. CDR3 sequence (DNA): TGTGCCAGCAGCTTGCAGGGTATAGAGTACGAGCAGTACTTC.